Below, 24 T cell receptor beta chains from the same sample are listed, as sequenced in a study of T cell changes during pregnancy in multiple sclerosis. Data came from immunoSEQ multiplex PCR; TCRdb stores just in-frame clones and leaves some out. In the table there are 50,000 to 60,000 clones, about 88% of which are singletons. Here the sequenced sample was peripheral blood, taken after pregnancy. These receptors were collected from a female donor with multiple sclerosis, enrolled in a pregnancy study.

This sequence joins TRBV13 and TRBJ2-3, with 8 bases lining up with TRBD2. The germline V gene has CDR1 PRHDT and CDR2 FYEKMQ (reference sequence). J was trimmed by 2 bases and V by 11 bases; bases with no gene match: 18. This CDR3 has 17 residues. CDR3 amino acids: CAASGTRRRPYTDTQYF. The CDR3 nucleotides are TGTGCCGCCTCCGGGACTAGGAGGCGCCCTTACACAGATACGCAGTATTTT.

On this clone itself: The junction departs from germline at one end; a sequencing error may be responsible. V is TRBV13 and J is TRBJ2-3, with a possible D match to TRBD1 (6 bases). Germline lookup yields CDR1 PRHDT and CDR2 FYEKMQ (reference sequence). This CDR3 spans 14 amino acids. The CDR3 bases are TGTGCCAGCAGCTTAGAAGCCCGGACAGTTCATGTTTCTTTT. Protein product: CASSLEARTVHVSF.

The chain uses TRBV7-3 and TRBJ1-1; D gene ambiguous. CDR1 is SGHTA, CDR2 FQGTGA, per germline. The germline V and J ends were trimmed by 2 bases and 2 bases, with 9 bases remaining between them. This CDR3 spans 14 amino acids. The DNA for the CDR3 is TGTGCCAGCAGCTTACGCCGGGAAAACACTGAAGCTTTCTTT. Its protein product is CASSLRRENTEAFF.

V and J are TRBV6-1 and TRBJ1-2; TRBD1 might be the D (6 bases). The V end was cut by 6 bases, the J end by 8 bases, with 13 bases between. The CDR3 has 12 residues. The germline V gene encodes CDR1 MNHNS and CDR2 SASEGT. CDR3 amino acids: CASRGQSVGYTF. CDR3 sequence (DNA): TGTGCCAGCAGAGGACAGTCTGTCGGCTACACCTTC.

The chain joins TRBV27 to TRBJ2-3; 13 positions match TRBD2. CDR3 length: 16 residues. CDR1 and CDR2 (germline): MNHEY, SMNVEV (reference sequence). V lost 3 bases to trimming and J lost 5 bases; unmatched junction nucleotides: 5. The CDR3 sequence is CASSFPTSGGLDTQYF. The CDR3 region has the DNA TGTGCCAGCAGTTTCCCGACTAGCGGGGGGCTAGATACGCAGTATTTT.

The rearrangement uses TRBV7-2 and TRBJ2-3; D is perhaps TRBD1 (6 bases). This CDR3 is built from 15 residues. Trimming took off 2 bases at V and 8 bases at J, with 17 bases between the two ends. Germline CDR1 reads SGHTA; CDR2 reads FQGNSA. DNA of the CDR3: TGTGCCAGCAGCTTAACCGCACAGGGTGAAGGTACGCAGTATTTT. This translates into CASSLTAQGEGTQYF. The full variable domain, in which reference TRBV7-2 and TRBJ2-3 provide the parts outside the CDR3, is GAGVSQSPSNKVTEKGKDVELRCDPISGHTALYWYRQSLGQGLEFLIYFQGNSAPDKSGLPSDRFSAERTGGSVSTLTIQRTQQEDSAVYLCASSLTAQGEGTQYFGPGTRLTVL.

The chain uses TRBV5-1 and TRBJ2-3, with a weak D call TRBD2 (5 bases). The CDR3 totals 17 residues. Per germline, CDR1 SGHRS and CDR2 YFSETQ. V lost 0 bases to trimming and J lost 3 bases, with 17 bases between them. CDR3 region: CASSLGHGLGETDTQYF. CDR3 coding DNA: TGCGCCAGCAGCTTGGGTCACGGGCTCGGGGAGACAGATACGCAGTATTTT. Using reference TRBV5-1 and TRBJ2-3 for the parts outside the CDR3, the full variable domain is KAGVTQTPRYLIKTRGQQVTLSCSPISGHRSVSWYQQTPGQGLQFLFEYFSETQRNKGNFPGRFSGRQFSNSRSEMNVSTLELGDSALYLCASSLGHGLGETDTQYFGPGTRLTVL.

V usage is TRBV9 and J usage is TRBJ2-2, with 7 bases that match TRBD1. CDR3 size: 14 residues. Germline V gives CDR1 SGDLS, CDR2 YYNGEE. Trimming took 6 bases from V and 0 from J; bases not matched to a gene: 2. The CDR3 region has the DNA TGTGCCAGCAAAGGGGGCGCGAACACCGGGGAGCTGTTTTTT. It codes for CASKGGANTGELFF. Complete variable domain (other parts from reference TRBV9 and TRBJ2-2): DSGVTQTPKHLITATGQRVTLRCSPRSGDLSVYWYQQSLDQGLQFLIQYYNGEERAKGNILERFSAQQFPDLHSELNLSSLELGDSALYFCASKGGANTGELFFGEGSRLTVL.

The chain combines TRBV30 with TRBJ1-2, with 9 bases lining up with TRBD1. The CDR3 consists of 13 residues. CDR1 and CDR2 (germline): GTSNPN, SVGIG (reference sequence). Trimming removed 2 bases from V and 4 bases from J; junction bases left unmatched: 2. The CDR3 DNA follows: TGTGCCTGGAGTATACAGGGGGCCTATGGCTACACCTTC. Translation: CAWSIQGAYGYTF.

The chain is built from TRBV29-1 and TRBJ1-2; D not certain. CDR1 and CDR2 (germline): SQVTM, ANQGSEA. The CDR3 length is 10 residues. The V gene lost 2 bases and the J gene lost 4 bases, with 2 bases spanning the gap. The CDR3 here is CSVERYGYTF. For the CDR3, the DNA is TGCAGCGTTGAACGCTATGGCTACACCTTC.

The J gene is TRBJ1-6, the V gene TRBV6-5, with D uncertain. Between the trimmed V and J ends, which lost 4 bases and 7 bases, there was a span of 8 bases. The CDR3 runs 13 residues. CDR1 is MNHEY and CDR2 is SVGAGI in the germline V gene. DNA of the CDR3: TGTGCCAGCAGTTCGCTATTAAATTCACCCCTCCACTTT. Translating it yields CASSSLLNSPLHF.

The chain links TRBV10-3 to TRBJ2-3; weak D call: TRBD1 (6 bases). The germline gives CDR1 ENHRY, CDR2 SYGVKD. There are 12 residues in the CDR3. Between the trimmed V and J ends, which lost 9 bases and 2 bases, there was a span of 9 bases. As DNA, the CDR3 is TGTGCCATAGGACAGAACACAGATACGCAGTATTTT. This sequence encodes CAIGQNTDTQYF.

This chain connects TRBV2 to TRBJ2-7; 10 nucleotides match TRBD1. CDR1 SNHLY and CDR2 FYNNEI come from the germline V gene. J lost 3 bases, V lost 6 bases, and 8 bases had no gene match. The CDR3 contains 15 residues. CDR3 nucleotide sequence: TGTGCCAGCAGCCGCGGACAGGGGGTGTTCTACGAGCAGTACTTC. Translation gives CASSRGQGVFYEQYF.

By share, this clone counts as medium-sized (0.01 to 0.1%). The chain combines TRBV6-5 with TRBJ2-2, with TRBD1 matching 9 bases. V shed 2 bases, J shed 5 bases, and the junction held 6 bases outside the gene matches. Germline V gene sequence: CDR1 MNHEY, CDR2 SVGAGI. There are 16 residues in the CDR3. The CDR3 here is CASSYAGQGWTGELFF. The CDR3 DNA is TGTGCCAGCAGTTACGCGGGACAGGGTTGGACCGGGGAGCTGTTTTTT.

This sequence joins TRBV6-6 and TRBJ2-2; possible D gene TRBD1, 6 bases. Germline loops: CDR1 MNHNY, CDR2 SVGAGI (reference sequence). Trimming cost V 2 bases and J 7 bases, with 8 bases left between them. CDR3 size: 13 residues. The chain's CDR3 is CASSYRQVGELFF. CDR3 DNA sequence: TGTGCCAGCAGTTACCGACAGGTCGGGGAGCTGTTTTTT.

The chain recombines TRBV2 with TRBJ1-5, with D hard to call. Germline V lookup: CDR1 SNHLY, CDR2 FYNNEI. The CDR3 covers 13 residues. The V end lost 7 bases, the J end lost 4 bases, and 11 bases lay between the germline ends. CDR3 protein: CASTLLLNQPQHF. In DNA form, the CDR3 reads TGTGCCAGCACCCTCCTCCTAAATCAGCCCCAGCATTTT.

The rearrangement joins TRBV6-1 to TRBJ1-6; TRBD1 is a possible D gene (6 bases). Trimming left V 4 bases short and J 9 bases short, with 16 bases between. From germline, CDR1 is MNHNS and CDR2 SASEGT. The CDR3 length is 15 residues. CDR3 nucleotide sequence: TGTGCCAGCAGTGTAGAGAGGGGGTTCGGTTCACCCCTCCACTTT. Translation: CASSVERGFGSPLHF.

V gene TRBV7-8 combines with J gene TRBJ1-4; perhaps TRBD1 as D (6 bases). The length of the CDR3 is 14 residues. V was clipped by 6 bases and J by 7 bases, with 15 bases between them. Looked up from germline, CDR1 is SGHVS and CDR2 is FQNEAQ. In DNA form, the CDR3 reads TGTGCCAGCAGTACCGGGACATGGGGTGAAAAACTGTTTTTT. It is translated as CASSTGTWGEKLFF.

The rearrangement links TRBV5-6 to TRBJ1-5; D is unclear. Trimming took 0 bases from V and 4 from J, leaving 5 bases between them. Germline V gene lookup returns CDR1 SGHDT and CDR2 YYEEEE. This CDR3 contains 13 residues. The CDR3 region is CASSLGVNQPQHF. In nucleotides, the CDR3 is TGTGCCAGCAGCTTGGGAGTTAATCAGCCCCAGCATTTT.

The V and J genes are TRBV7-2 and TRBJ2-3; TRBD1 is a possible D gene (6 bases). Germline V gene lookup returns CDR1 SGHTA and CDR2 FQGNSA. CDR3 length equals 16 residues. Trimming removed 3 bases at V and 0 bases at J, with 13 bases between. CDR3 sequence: CASSLNRVTSTDTQYF. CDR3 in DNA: TGTGCCAGCAGCTTGAACAGGGTTACTAGCACAGATACGCAGTATTTT. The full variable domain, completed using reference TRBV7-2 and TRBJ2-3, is GAGVSQSPSNKVTEKGKDVELRCDPISGHTALYWYRQSLGQGLEFLIYFQGNSAPDKSGLPSDRFSAERTGGSVSTLTIQRTQQEDSAVYLCASSLNRVTSTDTQYFGPGTRLTVL.

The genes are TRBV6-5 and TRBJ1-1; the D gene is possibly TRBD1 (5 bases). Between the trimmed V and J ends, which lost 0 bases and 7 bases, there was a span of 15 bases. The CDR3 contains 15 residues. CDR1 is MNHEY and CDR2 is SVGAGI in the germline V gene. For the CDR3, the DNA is TGTGCCAGCAGTTACTCGTTAGGGGTGACACTTGAAGCTTTCTTT. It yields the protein CASSYSLGVTLEAFF.

The CDR3 DNA reads as TGCGCCAGCAGCTCTACAGGGCCAGAGACCCAGTACTTC. Its translation is CASSSTGPETQYF. The V and J genes are TRBV5-1 and TRBJ2-5; tentatively, D is TRBD1 (6 bases). The germline V and J ends were trimmed by 3 bases and 4 bases, with 10 bases remaining between them. Germline loops: CDR1 SGHRS, CDR2 YFSETQ. This CDR3 has 13 amino acids.

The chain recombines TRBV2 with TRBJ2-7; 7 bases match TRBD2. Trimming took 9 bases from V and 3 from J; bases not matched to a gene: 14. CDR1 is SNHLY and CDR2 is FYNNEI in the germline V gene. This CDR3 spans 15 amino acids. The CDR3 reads CASLMTAGTDYEQYF. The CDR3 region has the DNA TGTGCCAGTCTAATGACAGCGGGGACCGACTACGAGCAGTACTTC.

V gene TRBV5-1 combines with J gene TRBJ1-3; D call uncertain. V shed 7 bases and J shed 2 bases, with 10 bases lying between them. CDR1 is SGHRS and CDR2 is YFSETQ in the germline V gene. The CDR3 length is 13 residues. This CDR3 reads CASWANPGNTIYF. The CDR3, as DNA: TGCGCCAGCTGGGCGAATCCTGGAAACACCATATATTTT. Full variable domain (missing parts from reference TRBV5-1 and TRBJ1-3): KAGVTQTPRYLIKTRGQQVTLSCSPISGHRSVSWYQQTPGQGLQFLFEYFSETQRNKGNFPGRFSGRQFSNSRSEMNVSTLELGDSALYLCASWANPGNTIYFGEGSWLTVV.